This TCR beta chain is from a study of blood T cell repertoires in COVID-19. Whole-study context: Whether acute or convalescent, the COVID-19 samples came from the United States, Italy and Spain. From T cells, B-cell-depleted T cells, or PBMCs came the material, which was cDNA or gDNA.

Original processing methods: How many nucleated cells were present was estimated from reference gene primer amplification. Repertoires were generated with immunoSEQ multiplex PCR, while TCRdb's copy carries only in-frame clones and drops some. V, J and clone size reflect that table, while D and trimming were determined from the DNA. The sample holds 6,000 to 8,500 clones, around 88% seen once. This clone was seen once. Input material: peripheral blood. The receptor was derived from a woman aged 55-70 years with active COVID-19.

The DNA for the CDR3 is TGTGCCAGTACCGAGTCACATATGCGGGGGAACACTGAAGCTTTCTTT. It encodes CASTESHMRGNTEAFF. This chain connects TRBV19 to TRBJ1-1; no clear D. This CDR3 is 16 amino acids long. V gave up 7 bases and J gave up 1 base, with 19 bases separating them. Germline-derived CDR1 and CDR2 are LNHDA and SQIVND (reference sequence).